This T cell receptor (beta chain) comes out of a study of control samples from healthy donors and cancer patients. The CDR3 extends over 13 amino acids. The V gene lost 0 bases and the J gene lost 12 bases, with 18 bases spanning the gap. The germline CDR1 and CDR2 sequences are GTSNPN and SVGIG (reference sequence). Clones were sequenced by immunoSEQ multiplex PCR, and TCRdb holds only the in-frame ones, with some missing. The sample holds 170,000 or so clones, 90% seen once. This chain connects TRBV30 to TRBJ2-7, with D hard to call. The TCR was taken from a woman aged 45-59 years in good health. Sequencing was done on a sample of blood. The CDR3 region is CAWSVGRVAIRYF. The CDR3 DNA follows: TGTGCCTGGAGTGTCGGTAGGGTGGCGATTCGGTACTTC.